These T cell receptor beta chains were read from a single sample in a study of blood T cell repertoires in COVID-19. Only in-frame clones appear in the TCRdb table, and some are missing; sequencing was by immunoSEQ multiplex PCR. The sample holds some 250,000 clones; less than 90% are singletons and the top ten take 4.2%. The sample comprised peripheral blood. These receptors were obtained from a man in his 60s with acute or convalescent COVID-19. Both conserved end residues are trimmed from each CDR3. The D gene is left open where the match is weak.

j_call: TRBJ2-1
d_call: TRBD2
v_call: TRBV25-1
cdr3_aa: ASSIEAGGRFDEQF

j_call: TRBJ2-1
d_call: TRBD2
v_call: TRBV5-1
cdr3_aa: ASSLWTSGGVVEQF

j_call: TRBJ2-3
d_call: NA
v_call: TRBV9
cdr3_aa: ASSVVRADTQY

j_call: TRBJ1-5
d_call: TRBD1
v_call: TRBV2
cdr3_aa: ASSADRDNQPQH

j_call: TRBJ2-7
d_call: NA
v_call: TRBV5-1
cdr3_aa: ASSLKASDSYPYEQY

j_call: TRBJ2-3
d_call: NA
v_call: TRBV7-2
cdr3_aa: ASSFFGGVRTDTQY

j_call: TRBJ2-7
d_call: NA
v_call: TRBV4-3
cdr3_aa: ASSQEGVRAYEQY

j_call: TRBJ2-1
d_call: NA
v_call: TRBV9
cdr3_aa: ASSIGGGNEQF

j_call: TRBJ1-2
d_call: TRBD1
v_call: TRBV4-1
cdr3_aa: ASSQIGRKGQANPYGYT

j_call: TRBJ1-1
d_call: TRBD1
v_call: TRBV18
cdr3_aa: ASSPRTGNTEAF

j_call: TRBJ1-6
d_call: NA
v_call: TRBV6-6
cdr3_aa: ASSYSAGRVGSPLH